This TCR beta chain was identified in a study of blood T cell repertoires in COVID-19. Looking at the study overall: PBMCs, B-cell-depleted T cells, or T cells were the source of the cDNA or gDNA that made up the material.

The CDR3 consists of 14 residues. Germline values: CDR1 MDHEN, CDR2 SYDVKM. V was clipped by 2 bases and J by 6 bases, with 13 bases between them. Repertoires were generated with immunoSEQ multiplex PCR, while TCRdb's copy carries only in-frame clones and drops some. The profile shows 60,000 to 90,000 clones, roughly 89% of them singletons. This clone was counted only a few times. Material: peripheral blood. The genes are TRBV28 and TRBJ1-1; TRBD1 is a possible D gene (5 bases). The sequence derives from a woman older than 75 with active or convalescent COVID-19. For the CDR3, the DNA is TGTGCCAGCAGTTTAGCAGGGAGGGCTCCTGAAGCTTTCTTT. Protein: CASSLAGRAPEAFF.